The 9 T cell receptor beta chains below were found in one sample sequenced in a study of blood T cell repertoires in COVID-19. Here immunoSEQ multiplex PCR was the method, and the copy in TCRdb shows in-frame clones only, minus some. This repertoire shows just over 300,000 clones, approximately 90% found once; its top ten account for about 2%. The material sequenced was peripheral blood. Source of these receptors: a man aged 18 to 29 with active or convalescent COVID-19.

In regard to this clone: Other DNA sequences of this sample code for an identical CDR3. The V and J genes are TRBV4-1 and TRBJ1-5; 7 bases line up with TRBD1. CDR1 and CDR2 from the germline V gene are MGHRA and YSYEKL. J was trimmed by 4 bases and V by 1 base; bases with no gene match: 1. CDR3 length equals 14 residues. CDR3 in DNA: TGCGCCAGCAGCCAAGGGACAGGAAATCAGCCCCAGCATTTT. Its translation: CASSQGTGNQPQHF.

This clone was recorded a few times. CDR3 in DNA: TGTGCCAGCAGCAAAGCTACCAAACAGGGAGCCTACGAGCAGTACTTC. This encodes CASSKATKQGAYEQYF. The gene calls are TRBV21-1 and TRBJ2-7; the table's D gene call, TRBD1, was not cross checked with the DNA. TRBV21-1 is a recognized pseudogene. The CDR3 covers 16 residues.

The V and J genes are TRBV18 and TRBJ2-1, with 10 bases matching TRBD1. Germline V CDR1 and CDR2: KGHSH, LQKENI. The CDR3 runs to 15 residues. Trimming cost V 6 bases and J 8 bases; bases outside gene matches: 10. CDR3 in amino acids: CASSPGTGAHDEQFF. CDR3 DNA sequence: TGTGCCAGCTCCCCCGGGACAGGGGCACACGATGAGCAGTTCTTC.

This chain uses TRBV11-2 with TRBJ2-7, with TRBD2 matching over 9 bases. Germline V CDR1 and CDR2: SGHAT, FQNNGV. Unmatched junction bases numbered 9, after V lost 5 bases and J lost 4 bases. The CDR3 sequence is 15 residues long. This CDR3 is CASSQAGGSGYEQYF. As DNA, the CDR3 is TGTGCCAGCAGCCAAGCGGGGGGCTCGGGGTACGAGCAGTACTTC. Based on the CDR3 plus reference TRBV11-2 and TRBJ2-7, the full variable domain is EAGVAQSPRYKIIEKRQSVAFWCNPISGHATLYWYQQILGQGPKLLIQFQNNGVVDDSQLPKDRFSAERLKGVDSTLKIQPAKLEDSAVYLCASSQAGGSGYEQYFGPGTRLTVT.

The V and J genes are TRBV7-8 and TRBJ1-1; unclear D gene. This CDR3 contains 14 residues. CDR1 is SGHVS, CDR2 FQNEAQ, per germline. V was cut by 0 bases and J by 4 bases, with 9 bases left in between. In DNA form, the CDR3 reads TGTGCCAGCAGCTTAGCGTTTGTCGGCACTGAAGCTTTCTTT. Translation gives CASSLAFVGTEAFF.

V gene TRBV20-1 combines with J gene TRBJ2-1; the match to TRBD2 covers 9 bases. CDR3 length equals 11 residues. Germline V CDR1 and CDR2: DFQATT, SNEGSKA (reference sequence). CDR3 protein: CAGLAWNEQFF. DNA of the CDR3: TGCGCTGGACTAGCGTGGAATGAGCAGTTCTTC.

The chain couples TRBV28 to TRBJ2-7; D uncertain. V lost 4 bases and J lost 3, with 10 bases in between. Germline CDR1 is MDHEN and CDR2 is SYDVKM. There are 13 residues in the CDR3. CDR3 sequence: CASSSARGYEQYF. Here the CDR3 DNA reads TGTGCCAGCAGTTCGGCCAGAGGCTACGAGCAGTACTTC.

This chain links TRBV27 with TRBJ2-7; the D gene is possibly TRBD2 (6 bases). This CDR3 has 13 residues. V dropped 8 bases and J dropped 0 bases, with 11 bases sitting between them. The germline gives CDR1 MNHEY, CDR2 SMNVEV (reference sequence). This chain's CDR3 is CASGPGSSYEQYF. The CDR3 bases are TGTGCCAGCGGGCCCGGGAGCTCCTACGAGCAGTACTTC.

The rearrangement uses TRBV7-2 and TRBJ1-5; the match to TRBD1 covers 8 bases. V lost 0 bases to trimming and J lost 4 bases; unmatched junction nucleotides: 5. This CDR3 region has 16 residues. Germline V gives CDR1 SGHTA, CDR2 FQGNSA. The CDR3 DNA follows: TGTGCCAGCAGCTTAGCCGGGACAGGACTTAATCAGCCCCAGCATTTT. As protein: CASSLAGTGLNQPQHF.